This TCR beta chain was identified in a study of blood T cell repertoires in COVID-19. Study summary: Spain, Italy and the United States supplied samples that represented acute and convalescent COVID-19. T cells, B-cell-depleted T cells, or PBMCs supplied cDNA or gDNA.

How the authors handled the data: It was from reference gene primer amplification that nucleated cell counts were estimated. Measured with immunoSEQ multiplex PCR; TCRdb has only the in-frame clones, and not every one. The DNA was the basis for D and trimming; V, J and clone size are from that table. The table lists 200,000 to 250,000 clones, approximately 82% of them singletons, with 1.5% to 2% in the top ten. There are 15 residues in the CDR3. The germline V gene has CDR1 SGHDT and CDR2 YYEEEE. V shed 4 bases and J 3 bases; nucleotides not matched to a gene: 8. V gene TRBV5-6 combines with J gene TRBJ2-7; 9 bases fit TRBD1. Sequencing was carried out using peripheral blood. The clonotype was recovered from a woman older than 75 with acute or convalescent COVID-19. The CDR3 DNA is TGTGCCAGCAGCGGGGGACAGGGATCGGACTACGAGCAGTACTTC. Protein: CASSGGQGSDYEQYF.